The 10 T cell receptor beta chains given below trace back to one sample, sequenced in a study of T cell changes during pregnancy in multiple sclerosis. TCRdb's copy holds only in-frame clones and misses some; the assay was immunoSEQ multiplex PCR. The sample carries tens of thousands of clones, 92% recorded once. Sample: CD4+ T cells from peripheral blood mononuclear cells, taken after pregnancy. All receptors come from a female donor with multiple sclerosis, enrolled in a pregnancy study.

The rearrangement joins TRBV30 to TRBJ1-5, with a possible D match to TRBD1 (6 bases). Looked up from germline, CDR1 is GTSNPN and CDR2 is SVGIG (reference sequence). This CDR3 has 14 amino acids. V shed 5 bases and J shed 6 bases, with 17 bases lying between them. The CDR3 sequence: CAWARQVSSQPQHF. The CDR3 DNA follows: TGTGCCTGGGCCCGACAGGTGTCGTCTCAGCCCCAGCATTTT.

The chain links TRBV19 to TRBJ2-3; 10 nucleotides line up with TRBD2. The V gene end was trimmed by 1 base and the J gene end by 7 bases; junction bases not matched to a gene: 8. The CDR3 is 16 amino acids. Per the germline V gene, CDR1 is LNHDA and CDR2 is SQIVND (reference sequence). CDR3 DNA sequence: TGTGCCAGTAGTATAGTAGTAGCGGGGGGTGGGAATACGCAGTATTTT. Translating it yields CASSIVVAGGGNTQYF.

The chain recombines TRBV6-6 with TRBJ2-7, with TRBD1 matching over 8 bases. From germline, CDR1 is MNHNY and CDR2 SVGAGI (reference sequence). The CDR3 runs to 13 residues. V dropped 4 bases and J dropped 2; count of bases not matched to a gene: 1. The CDR3 loop is CASSSTGAYEQYF. The CDR3 nucleotides read TGTGCCAGCAGTTCGACAGGGGCCTACGAGCAGTACTTC.

This clone was seen a handful of times. The chain couples TRBV7-3 to TRBJ1-6; D is uncertain. V was pared by 5 bases and J by 5 bases, with 10 bases between. This CDR3 has 14 residues. Germline V gene lookup returns CDR1 SGHTA and CDR2 FQGTGA. Written as DNA, the CDR3 is TGTGCCAGCAGCCCCGGAGTCGATAATTCACCCCTCCACTTT. Translated: CASSPGVDNSPLHF.

The chain joins TRBV9 to TRBJ1-6; perhaps TRBD1 as D (5 bases). Germline lookup yields CDR1 SGDLS and CDR2 YYNGEE. V dropped 4 bases and J dropped 7 bases, with 12 bases sitting between them. The CDR3 runs 14 residues. The CDR3 is CASSWGTRNSPLHF. In nucleotides, the CDR3 is TGTGCCAGCAGCTGGGGGACTCGAAATTCACCCCTCCACTTT.

The J gene is TRBJ1-1, the V gene TRBV7-9; possible D gene TRBD1, 5 bases. The V end was cut by 5 bases, the J end by 7 bases, with 14 bases between. Per germline, CDR1 SEHNR and CDR2 FQNEAQ (reference sequence). This CDR3 has 13 residues. The chain's CDR3 is CASSPSGGDEAFF. CDR3 DNA: TGTGCCAGCAGCCCCAGCGGGGGGGATGAAGCTTTCTTT.

The chain combines TRBV4-2 with TRBJ2-1; 9 bases are a match to TRBD2. Trimming took 4 bases from V and 3 from J; bases not matched to a gene: 7. Germline CDR1 and CDR2: LGHNA and YNFKEQ. This CDR3 contains 16 residues. This CDR3 reads CASSPLGGGDYNEQFF. The DNA for the CDR3 is TGTGCCAGCAGCCCCCTCGGCGGGGGGGACTACAATGAGCAGTTCTTC.

This chain connects TRBV7-9 to TRBJ2-7; no firm D call. CDR3 size: 12 residues. Germline values: CDR1 SEHNR, CDR2 FQNEAQ (reference sequence). Trimming took 0 bases from V and 6 from J, leaving 6 bases between them. Here the CDR3 DNA reads TGTGCCAGCAGCTTAGCCCTCCGCGAGCAGTACTTC. Protein product: CASSLALREQYF.

This chain joins TRBV6-6 and TRBJ1-3; 8 nucleotides align to TRBD1. The CDR3 contains 15 residues. Germline trimming cut 5 bases from V and 4 bases from J; bases unmatched to any gene: 7. Germline CDR1 is MNHNY and CDR2 is SVGAGI (reference sequence). CDR3 sequence: CASSPWTGRGNTIYF. Here the CDR3 DNA reads TGTGCCAGCAGTCCGTGGACAGGGCGCGGAAACACCATATATTTT.

J is TRBJ2-1 and V is TRBV7-2; TRBD2 matches 7 bases. There are 16 residues in the CDR3. CDR1 SGHTA and CDR2 FQGNSA come from the germline V gene. V lost 0 bases and J lost 2; bases outside the gene matches: 4. The CDR3 DNA reads as TGTGCCAGCAGCTTAGCGGCGGGGGACGCCTACAATGAGCAGTTCTTC. This encodes CASSLAAGDAYNEQFF.